The following is a T cell receptor (beta chain) sequence with its context. The record originates from a study of technical replicates of blood from a handful of donors. Generated by immunoSEQ multiplex PCR, the TCRdb table keeps only in-frame clones and is missing some. The repertoire holds about 89,000 clones, 94% seen once, with 0.2% to 0.25% in the top ten. The J segment lost 0 bases and the V segment lost 5 bases, leaving 8 bases of the junction unmatched. CDR3 length equals 16 residues. CDR1 is SGHTA, CDR2 FQGTGA, per germline. V is TRBV7-3 and J is TRBJ2-7; the match to TRBD1 covers 9 bases. The sequence was obtained from a human donor in good health. Sequenced: T cells isolated from PBMCs. The CDR3 DNA follows: TGTGCCAGCAGCCAATACGGGACAGGGAGCTCCTACGAGCAGTACTTC. This translates into CASSQYGTGSSYEQYF.